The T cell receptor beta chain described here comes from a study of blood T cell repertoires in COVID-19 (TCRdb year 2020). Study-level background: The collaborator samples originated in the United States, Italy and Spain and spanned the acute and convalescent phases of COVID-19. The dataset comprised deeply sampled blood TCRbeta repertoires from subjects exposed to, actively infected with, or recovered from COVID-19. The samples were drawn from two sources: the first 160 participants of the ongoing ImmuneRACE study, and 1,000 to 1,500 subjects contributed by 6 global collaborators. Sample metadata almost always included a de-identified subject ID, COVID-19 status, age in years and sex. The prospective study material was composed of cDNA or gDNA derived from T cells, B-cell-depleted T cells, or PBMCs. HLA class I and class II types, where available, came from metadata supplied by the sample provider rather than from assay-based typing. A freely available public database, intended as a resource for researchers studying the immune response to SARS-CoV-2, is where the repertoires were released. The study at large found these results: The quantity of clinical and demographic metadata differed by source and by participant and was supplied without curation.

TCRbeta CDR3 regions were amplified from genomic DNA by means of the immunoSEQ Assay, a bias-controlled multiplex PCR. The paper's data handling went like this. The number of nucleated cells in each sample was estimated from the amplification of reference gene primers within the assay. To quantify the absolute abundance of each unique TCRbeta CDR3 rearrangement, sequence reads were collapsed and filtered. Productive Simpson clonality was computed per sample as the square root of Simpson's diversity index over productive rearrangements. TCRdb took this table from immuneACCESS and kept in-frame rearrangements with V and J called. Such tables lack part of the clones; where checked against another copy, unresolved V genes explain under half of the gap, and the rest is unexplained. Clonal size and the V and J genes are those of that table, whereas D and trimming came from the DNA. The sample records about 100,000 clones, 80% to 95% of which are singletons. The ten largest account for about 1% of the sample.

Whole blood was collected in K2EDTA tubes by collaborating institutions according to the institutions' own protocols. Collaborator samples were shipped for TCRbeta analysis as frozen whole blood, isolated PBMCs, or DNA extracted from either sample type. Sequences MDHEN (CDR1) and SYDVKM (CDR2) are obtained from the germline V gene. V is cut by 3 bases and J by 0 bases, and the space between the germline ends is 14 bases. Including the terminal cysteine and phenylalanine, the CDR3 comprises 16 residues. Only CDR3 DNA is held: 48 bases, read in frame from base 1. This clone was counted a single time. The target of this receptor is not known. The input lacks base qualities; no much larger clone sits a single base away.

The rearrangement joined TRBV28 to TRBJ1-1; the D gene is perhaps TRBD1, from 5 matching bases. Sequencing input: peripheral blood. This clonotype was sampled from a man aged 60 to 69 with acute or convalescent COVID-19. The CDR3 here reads CASSLGGLPMNTEAFF. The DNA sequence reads TGTGCCAGCAGTTTGGGGGGATTACCGATGAACACTGAAGCTTTCTTT.